Listed here is a single T cell receptor beta chain. Its target is unknown. This entry comes from a study of pediatric ulcerative colitis. Study-wide results and limits: A couple of patients had blood samples with substantially reduced template counts.

Sequenced by immunoSEQ multiplex PCR; TCRdb stores in-frame clones only, minus some. The sample has about 60,000 clones, about 90% seen once. The specimen was blood. The TCR comes from a boy younger than 18 who was a control in a study of pediatric ulcerative colitis.

The CDR3 DNA sequence: TGTGCCAGTCATAGGGACAACCACGAGCAGTACTTC. This gives the protein CASHRDNHEQYF. The rearrangement uses TRBV28 and TRBJ2-7; tentatively, D is TRBD1 (6 bases). The V and J ends lost 9 bases and 5 bases respectively, with 14 bases between them. The germline CDR1 and CDR2 sequences are MDHEN and SYDVKM. The CDR3 has 12 residues.